The T cell receptor (beta chain) described here comes from a study of cytomegalovirus exposure and HLA in healthy donors (dated by TCRdb to about 2017). About the full investigation: According to an earlier analysis of 550 to 700 of the donors, 150 million to 200 million T cells yielded roughly 110 million unique TCR beta sequences and about 300 Gb of sequence data. An early release covering approximately 600 HLA-typed donors comprised about 290 gigabases of sequencing data and 65 million to 100 million unique TCR sequences. Of the approximately 400 genotyped donors, approximately 82% fell in the genetic ancestry cluster associated with self-reported Caucasian donors. The study aimed to test whether cataloging public T cell receptors could reveal signatures of past pathogen exposure. Using immunosequencing, the study profiled T cell repertoires from 500 to 800 subjects and related those repertoires to cytomegalovirus serostatus. A separate validation cohort of more than 100 different subjects was used in addition to the approximately 700-subject first cohort. The study combined high-throughput TCR immunosequencing, statistical association of individual TCRs with disease status, and machine learning to predict cytomegalovirus infection status. A later analysis re-analyzed previously published TCR beta repertoires from roughly 630 donors and added high-resolution HLA genotyping to study TCR occurrence patterns. In the later analysis, no new phenotypic data were used to find candidate immune exposures; instead, reliance was placed on TCR beta sequences and their occurrence across donors. An earlier analysis of approximately 640 of the donors applied high-throughput TCR beta sequencing to assess whether each TCR beta V gene segment acted as functional or pseudogenic. Alongside the repertoire data, information on donor age, sex, ethnicity and CMV serostatus was compiled. A later genetic analysis used genome-wide SNP genotypes for about 65% of the 666 donors, treating that subset as a discovery cohort. Every discovery cohort repertoire had been produced on one sequencing platform. Both class I and class II loci were covered by HLA typing, at four-digit resolution. The number of donors typed differed by locus, with roughly 620-640 for A, B, C, DRB1 and DQB1, more than 500 for DQA1, about 610 for DPA1, and around 450 for DPB1. Roughly five DR-DQ haplotypes were handled as single units for association and clustering because linkage in the cohort was strong. Among roughly 400 genotyped donors of the cohort, an average of around 250,000 unique TCR beta nucleotide sequences was sequenced per donor, of which about 18% were non-productive. The research as a whole found: In vitro tests confirmed that a few of the cytomegalovirus-associated TCR beta chains recognize cytomegalovirus antigens. The study listed 164 TCR beta chains as associated with cytomegalovirus. In this cohort, only TCR beta chains were sequenced, and detectable features were limited by the absence of alpha or paired-chain data. Linkage disequilibrium might explain the correlated functional status among segregating V segments, but an unknown experimental factor could not be excluded. An association between a missense DCLRE1C variant and V-gene and J-gene trimming of TCR beta chains was found in a later genetic analysis and replicated in an independent cohort. A further reported finding was that TCR beta sequences accurately predicted the HLA-A and HLA-B alleles for most subjects in the first cohort. Some IMGT-functional V segments, including TRBV6-2 and TRBV6-3, could not be distinguished by the 87-base-pair reads and were therefore excluded. Cytomegalovirus status was reported to be diagnosed by the classifier with high specificity and sensitivity in both the original and validation cohorts. Because counts were too low, about 15 rarely observed V segments, including chromosome 9 orphons, were left out of the earlier analysis of approximately 500 of the donors. Across donors, most TCR sequences were observed very rarely, whereas some public TCRs were present in many individuals. The sequencing pipeline was judged likely to have produced a cluster of highly shared sequence variants as a technical artifact. In a later analysis, HLA-associated TCR beta chains were found to be more clonally expanded and to have lower generation probabilities than equally common non-associated chains. Because HLA typing was missing for some donors at each locus, association tests included only the typed subset. The presence/absence analyses assumed that sequencing depth was roughly uniform across donors, and that assumption may not be true. According to a later analysis, TCR association rates differed among HLA loci, with DRB1 alleles showing the most associated TCRs and HLA-C alleles showing the fewest. Most CMV-associated TCR beta chains appeared to be HLA-restricted in a later analysis, and the HLA associations seemed to be driven largely by CMV exposure. A later analysis reported that several top co-occurrence clusters appeared linked to parvovirus B19, influenza, CMV and Epstein-Barr virus. CMV serostatus was the only immune exposure information available for the cohort. In an earlier analysis of a few hundred of the donors, most TCR beta V segments were observed in productive rearrangements about 90% or about 30% of the time, broadly matching IMGT annotations. According to a later genetic analysis, donors in an Asian-associated ancestry cluster had fewer N-insertions in productive TCRs than the approximately 670-donor mean. Strong co-occurrence of HLA alleles, especially DR and DQ, made assigning TCR associations to individual alleles difficult. It was suggested by the authors that the approach could potentially be generalized to other disease states and immunological phenotypes. A later analysis associated around 16,000 TCR beta sequences with specific HLA alleles at a false discovery rate of 0.05.

Concerning this clone: Its antigen is not yet known.

V is clipped by 4 bases and J by 6 bases, and the sequence between their germline boundaries is 12 bases long. From its cysteine to its phenylalanine, the CDR3 spans 13 amino acids. CDR3 DNA only is kept here, 39 bases in frame from base 1. Per the germline V gene (reference sequence), PRHDT is the CDR1 and FYEKMQ is the CDR2. Library preparation used the immunoSEQ multiplex PCR assay. For the multiplex PCR, a mixture combining 60 forward primers for TCR Vbeta segments and 13 reverse primers for TCR Jbeta segments was used. The CDR3 region of rearranged TCR beta genes was amplified from genomic DNA with a multiplex PCR assay. On the Illumina HiSeq System, the amplified TCR beta libraries were sequenced as 87-base-pair reads. The authors processed their data as follows. Across the 666 repertoires, a later analysis counted about 81 million unique TCR beta chains, roughly 11 million of which were shared by at least two donors. A nearest-neighbor algorithm error-corrected the raw reads and collapsed the reads into unique sequences, merging closely related sequences to remove PCR and sequencing errors. To assign V, D and J gene segments, CDR3 sequences were aligned to IMGT reference sequences. For a sequence to be retained, at least a six-nucleotide match to both a V gene segment and a J gene segment was required. Rearrangements were called productive when the CDR3 lacked stop codons and stayed in frame with V and J; all others were non-productive. CDR3 was defined by IMGT convention, running from the second conserved V-encoded cysteine to the conserved J-encoded phenylalanine. In an earlier analysis of 500 to 650 of the donors, sequences lacking an unambiguous match to a single V gene segment were excluded. In an earlier analysis of about 590 of the donors, a V segment was called functional when productive rearrangements were above 56.7%, and segregating when the standard deviation between donors exceeded 5%. A statistical classification framework was built for diagnosing cytomegalovirus status from the catalog of TCR beta chain sequences. In a later analysis, V and J genes were assigned by comparing TCR nucleotide sequences against IMGT/GENE-DB human TR gene sequences. A later analysis assigned CDR3 sequences and most-parsimonious VDJ recombination scenarios with the TCRdist pipeline. In a later analysis, each TCR beta chain was defined by its CDR3 amino acid sequence together with its V-gene family, and reads lacking a unique V-gene family were excluded. In a later analysis, a few hundred highly shared, low-generation-probability nucleotide sequences were removed to address suspected cross-contamination and a sequencing artifact. A later analysis calculated a clonal expansion index for each public chain from normalized within-repertoire ranks of inferred template counts. In a later analysis, generation probabilities were computed with a VDJ recombination model fitted to out-of-frame rearrangements, and the resulting probabilities were checked against IGoR. In a later analysis, hypergeometric tests were used to score TCR-TCR, TCR-HLA and TCR-CMV co-occurrence, with a repertoire-size bias correction applied to TCR pairs. In a later analysis, false discovery rates were estimated by permuting HLA or CMV assignments 20 times. A later analysis grouped co-occurring TCRs with DBSCAN, adding TCRdist sequence similarity when clustering within HLA-allele-positive subsets. Co-occurrence clustering excluded repertoires with fewer than 30,000 or more than 120,000 public chains, plus five with anomalous nucleotide sharing. Sourced from immuneACCESS, this table was stored by TCRdb with only in-frame sequences that have V and J called. A share of the clones is absent; for the studies checked, an unresolved V gene accounts for under half, and the remainder has no known explanation. The D gene and trimming were derived from the DNA, and the V and J assignments and clone size from that table. This sample's records show around 40,000 clones. Of the sample, about 8.9% is held by the ten largest clones.

In total, more than 500 healthy bone marrow donors made up the cohort. All cohort members were sampled while nominally healthy, although unrecorded immune exposures were likely present. The donor tested CMV seropositive, placing the donor among the 289 seropositive members of the cohort. Every donor gave a peripheral blood sample, and the peripheral blood mononuclear cells from that sample were used for TCR beta sequencing. Genomic DNA extraction from the blood cell samples was performed with the Qiagen DNeasy Blood Extraction Kit. The sequencing input was PBMCs. Rearrangement joined TRBV13 to TRBJ1-1; TRBD1 is a weak D gene call, 5 bases matching. The source is a man aged 35-49 years in good health and CMV-seropositive. The CDR3 region reads CASSSSHRPEAFF. The DNA reads TGTGCCAGCAGCTCCTCGCACAGGCCTGAAGCTTTCTTT.